This TCR beta chain was recovered during a study of response to subunit inactivated influenza vaccine (dated by TCRdb to the late 2010s). Study-level background: The study used deep quantitative T cell receptor repertoire profiling to track responses to a trivalent subunit inactivated influenza vaccine.

The CDR3 runs 17 residues from the cysteine to the phenylalanine. The entry retains the CDR3 DNA only, 51 bases that are in frame from base 1. Trimmed from V: 6 bases; trimmed from J: 5 bases; junction bases lacking a gene match: 14. Libraries were prepared through RT-PCR. The sequencer was an Illumina HiSeq 2500. The public reads were reprocessed in TCRdb via fastp at Q25 and MiXCR, keeping in-frame beta chains. Each entry is one CDR3 protein sequence, shown with its most common DNA and genes. The sample table records some 500,000 distinct CDR3 sequences; roughly 23% of these occur just once. The biggest ten clones account for about 1.9% of the sample. This clonotype has just a few counts. The antigen it recognizes is unknown. No quality values exist for individual bases; no much larger clone is one base distant. Findings and caveats that apply to the study as a whole: The authors proposed that each seasonal influenza vaccination may bring in only a limited number of new T cells.

The source was CD4+ T cells sorted from PBMCs, collected roughly 5 days after vaccination. The source is a man between 45 and 60 years old who received an inactivated influenza vaccine. Donor details come from another sample of the same person, matched by shared clones. The chain joins TRBV12-3 or TRBV12-4 to TRBJ2-3, and TRBD1 matches 10 of the central bases. The encoded CDR3 is CASSRFDRGRPQDTQYF. The sequenced DNA: TGTGCCAGCAGCCGCTTTGACAGGGGGCGCCCCCAAGATACGCAGTATTTT.